The 31 T cell receptor beta chains below all came from one sample that was sequenced in a study of blood T cell repertoires in COVID-19. Clones were read by immunoSEQ multiplex PCR, and TCRdb kept only the in-frame ones, dropping some. This table has 130,000 or so clones, 85% to 90% appearing once. The sequenced sample was peripheral blood. These receptors came from an older man with active or convalescent COVID-19.

The chain recombines TRBV29-1 with TRBJ2-2; 8 bases line up with TRBD2. The CDR3 consists of 13 residues. In germline, CDR1 is SQVTM, CDR2 ANQGSEA. Germline trimming cut 4 bases from V and 5 bases from J; bases unmatched to any gene: 3. CDR3 DNA: TGCAGCGTTGCGGGAGGGCCTACCGGGGAGCTGTTTTTT. Its protein product is CSVAGGPTGELFF.

The gene calls are TRBV3-1 (or the pseudogene TRBV3-2) and TRBJ2-3; 8 bases match TRBD1. The V and J ends lost 4 bases and 11 bases, in that order; junction bases with no gene match: 17. Looked up from germline, CDR1 is LGHDT and CDR2 is YNNKEL (reference sequence). The CDR3 has 16 residues. The CDR3 DNA reads as TGTGCCAGCAGCCGGACAGGGAGTTCTTACGCTTACGGGCAGTATTTT. Its translation: CASSRTGSSYAYGQYF.

CDR3 in DNA: TGTGCCAGTAGCCGCCCCGGACAGGGGGTGAGGTATGGCTACACCTTC. This codes for CASSRPGQGVRYGYTF. This sequence joins TRBV19 and TRBJ1-2, with 10 bases aligning to TRBD1. Germline V gene data show CDR1 as LNHDA and CDR2 as SQIVND (reference sequence). J gave up 5 bases and V 6 bases, and 12 bases lay outside the gene matches. The CDR3 consists of 16 residues.

The chain carries TRBV19 and TRBJ2-1; 10 bases are shared with TRBD2. This CDR3 has 15 residues. The trim removed 7 bases at V and 7 bases at J, leaving 10 bases unmatched. Germline CDR1 is LNHDA and CDR2 is SQIVND (reference sequence). The CDR3 coding sequence is TGTGCCAGTACCCCACTAGCGGGATGGGAGAATGAGCAGTTCTTC. The encoded protein is CASTPLAGWENEQFF.

The chain links TRBV28 to TRBJ1-6; 9 bases line up with TRBD1. The CDR3 runs 15 residues. V shed 6 bases, J shed 6 bases, and the junction held 6 bases outside the gene matches. Germline V gene lookup returns CDR1 MDHEN and CDR2 SYDVKM. CDR3 sequence reads: CASSYPGQGNSPLHF. The CDR3 DNA sequence: TGTGCCAGCAGCTACCCGGGACAGGGTAATTCACCCCTCCACTTT.

This clone is a singleton in its sample. V gene TRBV14 combines with J gene TRBJ1-4; perhaps TRBD1 as D (5 bases). CDR1 and CDR2 from the germline V gene are SGHDN and FVKESK. CDR3 length: 15 residues. The V and J ends lost 2 bases and 6 bases respectively, with 13 bases between them. CDR3 in amino acids: CASSQLWTTDEKLFF. In DNA, the CDR3 is TGTGCCAGCAGCCAACTTTGGACAACAGATGAAAAACTGTTTTTT.

The chain links TRBV4-1 to TRBJ2-1, with D uncertain. The V gene lost 0 bases and the J gene lost 12 bases, with 12 bases spanning the gap. CDR1 and CDR2 from the germline V gene are MGHRA and YSYEKL. The CDR3 runs to 13 residues. The CDR3 DNA is TGCGCCAGCAGCCAAGAAACCCTGAACGGGCAGTTCTTC. It specifies CASSQETLNGQFF.

CDR3 in DNA: TGTGCCAGCAGCTTATGGACAACTAGCACAGATACGCAGTATTTT. Translated: CASSLWTTSTDTQYF. The V gene is TRBV5-4, the J gene TRBJ2-3; D is perhaps TRBD1 (5 bases). Trimming removed 2 bases at V and 0 bases at J, with 10 bases between. The CDR3 has 15 residues. Germline V gene lookup returns CDR1 SGHNT and CDR2 YYREEE (reference sequence).

The chain joins TRBV9 to TRBJ2-7; D not resolved. Germline CDR1 SGDLS, CDR2 YYNGEE. Trimming cost V 3 bases and J 2 bases, with 3 bases left between them. The CDR3 has 11 residues. The CDR3 is CASSAAYEQYF. Here the CDR3 DNA reads TGTGCCAGCAGCGCCGCCTACGAGCAGTACTTC.

This chain connects TRBV19 to TRBJ2-2; 9 positions agree with TRBD1. CDR1 LNHDA and CDR2 SQIVND come from the germline V gene (reference sequence). The CDR3 extends over 17 amino acids. V shed 4 bases, J shed 0 bases, and the junction held 6 bases outside the gene matches. The chain's CDR3 is CASSKIGTGTNTGELFF. The DNA of the CDR3 is TGTGCCAGTAGTAAGATCGGGACAGGGACGAACACCGGGGAGCTGTTTTTT.

This clone was counted a single time. V and J are TRBV5-1 and TRBJ2-2, with TRBD1 matching over 7 bases. CDR1 SGHRS and CDR2 YFSETQ come from the germline V gene. V gave up 1 base and J gave up 4 bases; unmatched junction bases: 4. CDR3 size: 15 residues. The CDR3 coding sequence is TGCGCCAGCAGCTTGACGGACAGGACCACCGGGGAGCTGTTTTTT. Residues: CASSLTDRTTGELFF. The full variable domain, completed using reference TRBV5-1 and TRBJ2-2, is KAGVTQTPRYLIKTRGQQVTLSCSPISGHRSVSWYQQTPGQGLQFLFEYFSETQRNKGNFPGRFSGRQFSNSRSEMNVSTLELGDSALYLCASSLTDRTTGELFFGEGSRLTVL.

The chain recombines TRBV4-2 with TRBJ2-6; TRBD2 is a possible D gene (5 bases). This CDR3 region has 18 residues. Trimming cost V 1 base and J 0 bases, with 13 bases left between them. Germline CDR1 is LGHNA and CDR2 is YNFKEQ. The CDR3 bases are TGTGCCAGCAGCCAAGGTGCAGATGGAGGCTCTGGGGCCAACGTCCTGACTTTC. This sequence encodes CASSQGADGGSGANVLTF.

The V and J genes are TRBV15 and TRBJ2-1, with 7 bases identical to TRBD2. Germline loops: CDR1 LNHNV, CDR2 YYDKDF (reference sequence). The CDR3 contains 18 residues. V lost 1 base, J lost 0 bases, and 9 bases stayed unmatched. The CDR3 spells CATSRGIASGSSYNEQFF. The CDR3 nucleotides are TGTGCCACCAGCAGAGGTATCGCTAGCGGAAGCTCCTACAATGAGCAGTTCTTC.

This chain joins TRBV11-2 and TRBJ2-7, with TRBD2 matching 10 bases. With V trimmed by 5 bases and J by 0 bases, 7 bases remained unmatched. The CDR3 runs 16 residues. CDR1 SGHAT and CDR2 FQNNGV come from the germline V gene. For the CDR3, the DNA is TGTGCCAGCAGCCCCCAATTAGCGGGGGGCTCCTACGAGCAGTACTTC. Its translation is CASSPQLAGGSYEQYF.

CDR3 nucleotides: TGTGCCAGCAGCTCACAGGGTAATTTGAGAGAGCAGTACTTC. This encodes CASSSQGNLREQYF. The chain uses TRBV5-4 and TRBJ2-7, with D perhaps TRBD1 (6 bases). V lost 3 bases, J lost 7 bases, and 17 bases lay in between. The CDR3 is 14 amino acids. The germline V gene has CDR1 SGHNT and CDR2 YYREEE (reference sequence).

The rearrangement links TRBV20-1 to TRBJ2-3; D may be TRBD1 (6 bases). CDR1 and CDR2 (germline): DFQATT, SNEGSKA (reference sequence). V gave up 7 bases and J gave up 4 bases, with 9 bases separating them. The CDR3 is 11 residues long. Written as DNA, the CDR3 is TGCAGTGTCCGACAGGCAGATACGCAGTATTTT. Its translation is CSVRQADTQYF.

Here the CDR3 reads CASRLAGPDTQYF. The CDR3 bases are TGTGCCAGCAGACTAGCGGGCCCAGATACGCAGTATTTT. The chain combines TRBV7-2 with TRBJ2-3; 9 positions match TRBD2. The CDR3 loop spans 13 amino acids. The V segment lost 6 bases and the J segment 4 bases; nucleotides outside the gene matches: 2. Germline CDR1 SGHTA, CDR2 FQGNSA.

This chain links TRBV11-3 with TRBJ2-7; 8 bases map to TRBD2. Looked up from germline, CDR1 is SGHNT and CDR2 is YENEEA. V shed 3 bases and J 4 bases; nucleotides not matched to a gene: 11. This CDR3 spans 16 amino acids. CDR3 sequence reads: CASSFPAPAGEYEQYF. The CDR3 nucleotides are TGTGCCAGCAGCTTCCCCGCGCCAGCGGGAGAATACGAGCAGTACTTC.

The chain links TRBV30 to TRBJ1-1; D ambiguous. Germline CDR1 GTSNPN, CDR2 SVGIG (reference sequence). Trimming left V 0 bases short and J 4 bases short, with 9 bases between. The CDR3 has 13 amino acids. The CDR3: CAWSVFLGTEAFF. DNA for the CDR3: TGTGCCTGGAGTGTTTTTCTCGGCACTGAAGCTTTCTTT.

CDR3 region: CASSTTSGRSYNEQFF. CDR3 DNA sequence: TGTGCCAGCAGCACGACTAGCGGGAGATCCTACAATGAGCAGTTCTTC. The rearrangement joins TRBV13 to TRBJ2-1; 12 bases align to TRBD2. Germline CDR1 and CDR2: PRHDT and FYEKMQ (reference sequence). V shed 5 bases and J 1 base; nucleotides not matched to a gene: 3. The CDR3 totals 16 residues.

The V call is TRBV5-1, the J call TRBJ2-3, with TRBD2 identical over 13 bases. From germline, CDR1 is SGHRS and CDR2 YFSETQ. V was pared by 0 bases and J by 4 bases, with 2 bases of the junction left unmatched. The CDR3 is 16 amino acids. In DNA form, the CDR3 reads TGCGCCAGCAGCTTGGTACTAGCGGGAGGGGCAGATACGCAGTATTTT. It encodes CASSLVLAGGADTQYF. Drawing the rest from reference TRBV5-1 and TRBJ2-3, the complete variable domain is KAGVTQTPRYLIKTRGQQVTLSCSPISGHRSVSWYQQTPGQGLQFLFEYFSETQRNKGNFPGRFSGRQFSNSRSEMNVSTLELGDSALYLCASSLVLAGGADTQYFGPGTRLTVL.

Only one count was recorded for this clone. J is TRBJ1-5 and V is TRBV3-1 (or the pseudogene TRBV3-2); no reliable D call. The CDR3 spans 14 residues. Per germline, CDR1 LGHDT and CDR2 YNNKEL (reference sequence). The V end lost 1 base, the J end lost 4 bases, and 8 bases lay between the germline ends. CDR3 coding DNA: TGTGCCAGCAGCCAAGTGGGCCAAAATCAGCCCCAGCATTTT. Amino acids: CASSQVGQNQPQHF.

The rearrangement links TRBV28 to TRBJ1-5, with TRBD1 matching over 8 bases. CDR3 length: 13 residues. Germline values: CDR1 MDHEN, CDR2 SYDVKM. The ends lost 6 bases at V and 7 bases at J; junction bases unmatched: 5. The DNA for the CDR3 is TGTGCCAGCAGCGAACAGGGGGACCAGCCCCAGCATTTT. Protein sequence: CASSEQGDQPQHF.

The V gene is TRBV24-1, the J gene TRBJ1-6; 8 nucleotides match TRBD1. Germline CDR1 is KGHDR and CDR2 is SFDVKD. Unmatched junction bases numbered 5, after V lost 10 bases and J lost 7 bases. The CDR3 covers 13 residues. The CDR3 is CATQGVGNSPLHF. CDR3 DNA sequence: TGTGCCACACAGGGGGTTGGCAATTCACCCCTCCACTTT.

The chain has TRBV2 and TRBJ1-1; 7 nucleotides align to TRBD1. Germline V gene data show CDR1 as SNHLY and CDR2 as FYNNEI. The junction had 0 bases not matched to a gene; V was cut back by 4 bases and J by 1 base. This CDR3 has 13 residues. In DNA form, the CDR3 reads TGTGCCAGCAGTGGACAGGGGAACACTGAAGCTTTCTTT. It encodes CASSGQGNTEAFF.

This chain connects TRBV2 to TRBJ2-1; D unresolved. Germline V gene lookup returns CDR1 SNHLY and CDR2 FYNNEI. The CDR3 runs 16 residues. Trimming cost V 5 bases and J 0 bases, with 14 bases left between them. CDR3 nucleotides: TGTGCCAGCAGTCGATCCTTGACAAGCTCCTACAATGAGCAGTTCTTC. It translates to CASSRSLTSSYNEQFF.

J is TRBJ1-6 and V is TRBV5-1; possibly TRBD1 for D (6 bases). This CDR3 has 15 residues. V was shortened by 0 bases and J by 9 bases, with 13 bases between the two germline ends. Germline-derived CDR1 and CDR2 are SGHRS and YFSETQ. DNA of the CDR3: TGCGCCAGCAGCTTGGCCCCAGGGGAGAGTTCACCCCTCCACTTT. Amino acid sequence: CASSLAPGESSPLHF.

The CDR3 reads CSAPWTGMGQRGYTF. The CDR3 nucleotides read TGCAGCGCCCCTTGGACAGGGATGGGTCAACGGGGCTACACCTTC. The chain is built from TRBV29-1 and TRBJ1-2; 8 bases line up with TRBD1. The germline V gene encodes CDR1 SQVTM and CDR2 ANQGSEA. CDR3 size: 15 residues. V shed 7 bases, J shed 8 bases, and the junction held 18 bases outside the gene matches.

The rearrangement uses TRBV10-3 and TRBJ2-3; D is ambiguous. With 0 bases removed from V and 2 bases from J, the gap between germline ends came to 9 bases. Germline lookup yields CDR1 ENHRY and CDR2 SYGVKD. The CDR3 loop spans 15 amino acids. The CDR3 nucleotides read TGTGCCATCAGTGAGTCTGGGCAGATCACAGATACGCAGTATTTT. It specifies CAISESGQITDTQYF.

The DNA of the CDR3 is TGTGCCAGTAGCTCCCCCCCAGGGGGCGATGAAAAACTGTTTTTT. This encodes CASSSPPGGDEKLFF. The chain combines TRBV19 with TRBJ1-4; TRBD1 agrees at 8 bases. Germline-derived CDR1 and CDR2 are LNHDA and SQIVND (reference sequence). The CDR3 is 15 amino acids. Trimming removed 6 bases from V and 6 bases from J; junction bases left unmatched: 9.

The chain employs TRBV7-2 and TRBJ2-2; D is ambiguous. CDR1 is SGHTA, CDR2 FQGNSA, per germline. With 4 bases removed from V and 1 base from J, the gap between germline ends came to 7 bases. There are 14 residues in the CDR3. The CDR3 is CASSSGENTGELFF. As DNA, the CDR3 is TGTGCCAGCAGCTCCGGTGAGAACACCGGGGAGCTGTTTTTT. Full variable domain (rest looked up from reference TRBV7-2 and TRBJ2-2): GAGVSQSPSNKVTEKGKDVELRCDPISGHTALYWYRQSLGQGLEFLIYFQGNSAPDKSGLPSDRFSAERTGGSVSTLTIQRTQQEDSAVYLCASSSGENTGELFFGEGSRLTVL.